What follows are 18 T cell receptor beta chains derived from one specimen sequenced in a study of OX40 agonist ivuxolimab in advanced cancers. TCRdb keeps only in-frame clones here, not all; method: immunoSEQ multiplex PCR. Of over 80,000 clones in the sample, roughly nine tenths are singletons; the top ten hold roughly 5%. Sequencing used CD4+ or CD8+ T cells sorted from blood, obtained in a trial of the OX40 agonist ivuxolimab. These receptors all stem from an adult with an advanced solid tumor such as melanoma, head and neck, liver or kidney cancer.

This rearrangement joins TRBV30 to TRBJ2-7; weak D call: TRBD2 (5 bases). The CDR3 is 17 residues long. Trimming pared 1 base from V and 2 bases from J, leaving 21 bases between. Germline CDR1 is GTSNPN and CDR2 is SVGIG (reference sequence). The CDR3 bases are TGTGCCTGGAGTGGCGGCAGCGGACCCGGAATAACCTACGAGCAGTACTTC. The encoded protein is CAWSGGSGPGITYEQYF. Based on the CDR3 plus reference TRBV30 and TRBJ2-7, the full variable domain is SQTIHQWPATLVQPVGSPLSLECTVEGTSNPNLYWYRQAAGRGLQLLFYSVGIGQISSEVPQNLSASRPQDRQFILSSKKLLLSDSGFYLCAWSGGSGPGITYEQYFGPGTRLTVT.

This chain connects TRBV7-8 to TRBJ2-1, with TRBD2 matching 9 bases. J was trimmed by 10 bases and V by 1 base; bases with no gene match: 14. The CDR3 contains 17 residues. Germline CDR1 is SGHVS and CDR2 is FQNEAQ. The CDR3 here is CASSLEQASGIPTEQFF. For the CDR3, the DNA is TGTGCCAGCAGCTTAGAGCAGGCTAGCGGGATCCCAACAGAGCAGTTCTTC.

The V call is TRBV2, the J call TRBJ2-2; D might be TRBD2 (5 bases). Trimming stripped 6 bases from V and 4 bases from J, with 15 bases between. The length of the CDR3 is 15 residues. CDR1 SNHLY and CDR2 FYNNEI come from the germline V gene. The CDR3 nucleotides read TGTGCCAGCAGGCTGGAGGCACAGCCCACCGGGGAGCTGTTTTTT. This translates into CASRLEAQPTGELFF. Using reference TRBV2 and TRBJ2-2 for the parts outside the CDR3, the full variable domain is EPEVTQTPSHQVTQMGQEVILRCVPISNHLYFYWYRQILGQKVEFLVSFYNNEISEKSEIFDDQFSVERPDGSNFTLKIRSTKLEDSAMYFCASRLEAQPTGELFFGEGSRLTVL.

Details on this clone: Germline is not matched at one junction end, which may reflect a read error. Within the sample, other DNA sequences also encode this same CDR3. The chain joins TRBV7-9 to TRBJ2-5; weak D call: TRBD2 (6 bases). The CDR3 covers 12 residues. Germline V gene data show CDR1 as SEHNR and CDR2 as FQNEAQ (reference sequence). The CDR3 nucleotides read TGTGCCAGCAGCCTAGCGAGCGAGACCCAGTACTTC. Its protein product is CASSLASETQYF.

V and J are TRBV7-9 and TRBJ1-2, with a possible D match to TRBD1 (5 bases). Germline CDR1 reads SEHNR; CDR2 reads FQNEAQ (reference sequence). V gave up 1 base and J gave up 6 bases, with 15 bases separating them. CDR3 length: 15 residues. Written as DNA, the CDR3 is TGTGCCAGCAGCTTAGGGGGCAGGGTAATCGATGGCTACACCTTC. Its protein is CASSLGGRVIDGYTF.

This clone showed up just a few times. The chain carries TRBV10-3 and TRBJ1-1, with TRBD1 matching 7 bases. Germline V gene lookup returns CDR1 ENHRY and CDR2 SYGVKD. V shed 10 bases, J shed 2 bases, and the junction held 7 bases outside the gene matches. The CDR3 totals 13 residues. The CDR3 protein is CATLGQRNTEAFF. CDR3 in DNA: TGTGCCACCTTGGGACAGAGAAACACTGAAGCTTTCTTT.

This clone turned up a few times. The CDR3 bases are TGTGCCAGCAGCCTTCGGACTAGCGGGAAGACCTACGAGCAGTACTTC. It is translated as CASSLRTSGKTYEQYF. J is TRBJ2-7 and V is TRBV5-6; 12 positions match TRBD2. The CDR3 consists of 16 residues. V gave up 4 bases and J gave up 2 bases; unmatched junction bases: 7. Per germline, CDR1 SGHDT and CDR2 YYEEEE.

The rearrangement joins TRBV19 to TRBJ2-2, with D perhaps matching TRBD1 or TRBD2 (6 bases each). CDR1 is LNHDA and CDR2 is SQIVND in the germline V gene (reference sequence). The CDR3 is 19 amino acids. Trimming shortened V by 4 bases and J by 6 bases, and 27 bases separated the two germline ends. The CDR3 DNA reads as TGTGCCAGTAGTAATATGAGGGGGGTTCAAGGCTGGAATGCCGGGGAGCTGTTTTTT. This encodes CASSNMRGVQGWNAGELFF.

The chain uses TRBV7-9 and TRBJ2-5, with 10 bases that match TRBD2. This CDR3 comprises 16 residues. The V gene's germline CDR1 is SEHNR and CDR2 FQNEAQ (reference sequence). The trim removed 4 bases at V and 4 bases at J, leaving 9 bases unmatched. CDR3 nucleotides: TGTGCCAGCAGCTACCGGGCTAGCGGGAGACGAGAGACCCAGTACTTC. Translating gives CASSYRASGRRETQYF.

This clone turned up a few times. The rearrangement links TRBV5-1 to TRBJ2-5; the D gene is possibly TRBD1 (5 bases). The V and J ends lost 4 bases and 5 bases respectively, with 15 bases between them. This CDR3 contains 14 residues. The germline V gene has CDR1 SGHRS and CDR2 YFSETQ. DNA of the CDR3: TGCGCCAGCAGCCCAGGCTCAGGGAAGGAGACCCAGTACTTC. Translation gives CASSPGSGKETQYF.

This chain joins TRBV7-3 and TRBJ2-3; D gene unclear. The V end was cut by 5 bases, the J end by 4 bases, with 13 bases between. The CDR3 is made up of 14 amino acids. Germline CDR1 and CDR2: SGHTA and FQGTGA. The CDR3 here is CASSPSQASDTQYF. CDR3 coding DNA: TGTGCCAGCAGCCCCTCCCAGGCCTCAGATACGCAGTATTTT. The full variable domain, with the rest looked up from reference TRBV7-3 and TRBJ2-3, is GAGVSQTPSNKVTEKGKYVELRCDPISGHTALYWYRQSLGQGPEFLIYFQGTGAADDSGLPNDRFFAVRPEGSVSTLKIQRTERGDSAVYLCASSPSQASDTQYFGPGTRLTVL.

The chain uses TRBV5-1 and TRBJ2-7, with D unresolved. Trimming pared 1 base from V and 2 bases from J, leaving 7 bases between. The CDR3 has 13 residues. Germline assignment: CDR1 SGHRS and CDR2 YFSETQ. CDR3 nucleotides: TGCGCCAGCAGCTTGTATACAGCCTACGAGCAGTACTTC. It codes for CASSLYTAYEQYF.

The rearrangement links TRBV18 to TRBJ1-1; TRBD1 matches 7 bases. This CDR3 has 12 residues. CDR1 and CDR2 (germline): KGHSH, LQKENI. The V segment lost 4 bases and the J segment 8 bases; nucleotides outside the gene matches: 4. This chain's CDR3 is CASSLKDREAFF. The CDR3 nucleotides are TGTGCCAGCTCACTTAAGGACAGGGAAGCTTTCTTT.

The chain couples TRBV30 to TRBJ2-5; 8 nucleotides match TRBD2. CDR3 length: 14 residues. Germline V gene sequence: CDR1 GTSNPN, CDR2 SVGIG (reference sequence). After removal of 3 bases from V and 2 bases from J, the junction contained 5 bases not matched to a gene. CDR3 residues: CAWSRERGQETQYF. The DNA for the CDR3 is TGTGCCTGGAGCCGCGAGCGGGGGCAAGAGACCCAGTACTTC.

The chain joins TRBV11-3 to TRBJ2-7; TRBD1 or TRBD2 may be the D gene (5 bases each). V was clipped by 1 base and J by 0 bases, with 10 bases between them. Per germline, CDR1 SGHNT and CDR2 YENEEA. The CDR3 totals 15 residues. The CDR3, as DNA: TGTGCCAGCAGCTTAGGTGGGGGATCCTCCTACGAGCAGTACTTC. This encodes CASSLGGGSSYEQYF.

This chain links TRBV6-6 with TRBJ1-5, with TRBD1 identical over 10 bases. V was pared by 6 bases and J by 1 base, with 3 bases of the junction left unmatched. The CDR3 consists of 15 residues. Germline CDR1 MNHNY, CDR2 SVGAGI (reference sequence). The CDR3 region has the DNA TGTGCCAGCAGCCAGGACAGGGGGAGCAATCAGCCCCAGCATTTT. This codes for CASSQDRGSNQPQHF.

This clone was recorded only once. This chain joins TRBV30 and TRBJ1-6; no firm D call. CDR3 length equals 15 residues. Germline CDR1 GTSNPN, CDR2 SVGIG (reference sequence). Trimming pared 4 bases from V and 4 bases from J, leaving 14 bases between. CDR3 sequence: CAWINGSPYNSPLHF. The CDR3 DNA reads TGTGCCTGGATCAACGGATCTCCATATAATTCACCCCTCCACTTT. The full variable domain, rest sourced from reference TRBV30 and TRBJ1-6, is SQTIHQWPATLVQPVGSPLSLECTVEGTSNPNLYWYRQAAGRGLQLLFYSVGIGQISSEVPQNLSASRPQDRQFILSSKKLLLSDSGFYLCAWINGSPYNSPLHFGNGTRLTVT.

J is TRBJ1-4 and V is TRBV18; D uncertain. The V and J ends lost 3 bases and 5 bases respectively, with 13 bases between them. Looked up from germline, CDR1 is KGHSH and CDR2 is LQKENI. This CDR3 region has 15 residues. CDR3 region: CASSPAGSENEKLFF. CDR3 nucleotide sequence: TGTGCCAGCTCACCGGCGGGATCGGAAAATGAAAAACTGTTTTTT.